The text below deals with one T cell receptor beta chain. The record originates from a study of blood T cell repertoires in COVID-19. For the study at large: Sites in the United States, Italy and Spain provided acute and convalescent COVID-19 samples. T cells, B-cell-depleted T cells, or PBMCs supplied cDNA or gDNA.

Per the authors' pipeline: Quantification of nucleated cells was approximated via reference gene primer amplification. Only in-frame clones appear in the TCRdb table, and some are missing; sequencing was by immunoSEQ multiplex PCR. V, J and clone size are taken as reported in that table, and D and trimming were inferred from the DNA itself. The data contain about 340,000 clones, around 88% of them singletons. Sequenced sample: peripheral blood. This receptor was taken from a man aged 25-45 years with active or convalescent COVID-19.

The CDR3 sequence is CASSYVAEQFF. The CDR3 bases are TGTGCCAGCAGTTACGTTGCGGAGCAGTTCTTC. The V call is TRBV6-2 or TRBV6-3, the J call TRBJ2-1, with D unclear. Trimming removed 2 bases at V and 10 bases at J, with 6 bases between. This CDR3 is 11 amino acids long. CDR1 MNHEY and CDR2 SVGEGT come from the germline V gene.